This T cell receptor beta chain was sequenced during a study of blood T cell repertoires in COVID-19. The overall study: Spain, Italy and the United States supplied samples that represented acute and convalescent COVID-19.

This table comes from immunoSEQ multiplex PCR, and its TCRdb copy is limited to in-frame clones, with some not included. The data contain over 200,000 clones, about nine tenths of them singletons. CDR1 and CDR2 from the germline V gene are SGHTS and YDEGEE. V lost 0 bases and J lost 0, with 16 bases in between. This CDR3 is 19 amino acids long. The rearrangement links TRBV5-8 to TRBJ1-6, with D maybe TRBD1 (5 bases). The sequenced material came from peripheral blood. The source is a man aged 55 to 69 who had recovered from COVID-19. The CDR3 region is CASSLVLGAGGSYNSPLHF. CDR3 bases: TGTGCCAGCAGCTTGGTCCTGGGAGCGGGGGGCTCCTATAATTCACCCCTCCACTTT.